These 13 T cell receptor beta chains came from one sample sequenced in a study of blood T cell repertoires in COVID-19. Sequenced by immunoSEQ multiplex PCR; TCRdb stores in-frame clones only, minus some. The sample holds around 250,000 clones; about nine tenths are singletons and the top ten take 6.2%. What was sequenced was peripheral blood. These receptors came from a man aged 60 to 75 with acute or convalescent COVID-19.

This clone occurred once. The V call is TRBV28, the J call TRBJ2-4; a weak D match, TRBD2 (5 bases). Germline V lookup: CDR1 MDHEN, CDR2 SYDVKM. CDR3 length: 15 amino acids. V lost 6 bases to trimming and J lost 0 bases, with 12 bases between them. CDR3 DNA sequence: TGTGCCAGCAGCCTAGCCAGCCTAGCCAAAAACATTCAGTACTTC. Protein product: CASSLASLAKNIQYF.

The chain links TRBV24-1 to TRBJ1-4; weak D call: TRBD1 (5 bases). Germline V lookup: CDR1 KGHDR, CDR2 SFDVKD. V lost 7 bases and J lost 7, with 15 bases in between. The length of the CDR3 is 14 residues. The CDR3 DNA reads TGTGCCACCAGGTCCTGGGCAGGGCGTGAAAAACTGTTTTTT. Protein sequence: CATRSWAGREKLFF.

The chain has TRBV29-1 and TRBJ1-1; possible D gene TRBD1, 5 bases. The CDR3 has 14 amino acids. V was pared by 0 bases and J by 4 bases, with 12 bases between. Germline CDR1 is SQVTM and CDR2 is ANQGSEA. The CDR3 DNA reads as TGCAGCGTTGAAGATCGGGGGTTCGGCACTGAAGCTTTCTTT. This codes for CSVEDRGFGTEAFF.

V and J are TRBV3-1 (or the pseudogene TRBV3-2) and TRBJ2-2; 9 positions agree with TRBD2. The CDR3 is 14 amino acids. The V gene's germline CDR1 is LGHDT and CDR2 YNNKEL (reference sequence). CDR3 sequence: CASGGTANTGELFF. The CDR3, as DNA: TGTGCGAGCGGGGGGACAGCGAACACCGGGGAGCTGTTTTTT.

The rearrangement uses TRBV3-1 (or the pseudogene TRBV3-2) and TRBJ2-3; D might be TRBD2 (5 bases). V was pared by 5 bases and J by 0 bases, with 12 bases between. The CDR3 is 15 residues long. The germline V gene has CDR1 LGHDT and CDR2 YNNKEL (reference sequence). CDR3 residues: CASSTDLYSTDTQYF. The CDR3 DNA sequence: TGTGCCAGCAGCACGGACTTGTACAGCACAGATACGCAGTATTTT.

The chain links TRBV6-1 to TRBJ1-5; 8 positions match TRBD1. The germline CDR1 and CDR2 sequences are MNHNS and SASEGT. V gave up 7 bases and J gave up 7 bases; unmatched junction bases: 6. This CDR3 has 13 amino acids. CDR3 sequence: CASKTGVYQPQHF. DNA for the CDR3: TGTGCCAGCAAGACAGGGGTTTACCAGCCCCAGCATTTT.

The chain is built from TRBV12-3 or TRBV12-4 and TRBJ2-3, with a possible D match to TRBD1 (5 bases). This CDR3 is built from 12 residues. The V gene lost 6 bases and the J gene lost 6 bases, with 10 bases spanning the gap. The DNA for the CDR3 is TGTGCCAGCAGCCCCAGGGTTGATACGCAGTATTTT. It specifies CASSPRVDTQYF.

This clone appeared once. The genes are TRBV11-3 and TRBJ1-1; 8 bases match TRBD1. V lost 5 bases to trimming and J lost 4 bases; unmatched junction nucleotides: 3. This CDR3 region has 13 residues. In germline, CDR1 is SGHNT, CDR2 YENEEA. The CDR3 reads CASSTTGGTEAFF. For the CDR3, the DNA is TGTGCCAGCAGCACCACAGGGGGCACTGAAGCTTTCTTT. Drawing the rest from reference TRBV11-3 and TRBJ1-1, the complete variable domain is EAGVVQSPRYKIIEKKQPVAFWCNPISGHNTLYWYLQNLGQGPELLIRYENEEAVDDSQLPKDRFSAERLKGVDSTLKIQPAELGDSAVYLCASSTTGGTEAFFGQGTRLTVV.

This chain uses TRBV15 with TRBJ2-7; D remains unclear. The CDR3 runs 13 residues. V was pared by 2 bases and J by 3 bases, with 8 bases between. CDR1 is LNHNV, CDR2 YYDKDF, per germline (reference sequence). CDR3 DNA: TGTGCCACCAGCAGACATAGTTTCTACGAGCAGTACTTC. The encoded protein is CATSRHSFYEQYF. Full variable domain (rest looked up from reference TRBV15 and TRBJ2-7): DAMVIQNPRYQVTQFGKPVTLSCSQTLNHNVMYWYQQKSSQAPKLLFHYYDKDFNNEADTPDNFQSRRPNTSFCFLDIRSPGLGDTAMYLCATSRHSFYEQYFGPGTRLTVT.

The chain is built from TRBV7-9 and TRBJ1-2; 7 positions agree with TRBD1. The CDR3 runs 16 residues. Germline V gives CDR1 SEHNR, CDR2 FQNEAQ (reference sequence). The ends lost 5 bases at V and 1 base at J; junction bases unmatched: 10. The CDR3 sequence is CASSPQTGAGNYGYTF. CDR3 sequence (DNA): TGTGCCAGCAGCCCCCAAACAGGGGCGGGTAACTATGGCTACACCTTC.

V usage is TRBV18 and J usage is TRBJ2-5; the D gene is possibly TRBD1 (5 bases). This CDR3 region has 14 residues. Trimming removed 3 bases at V and 6 bases at J, with 14 bases between. The germline CDR1 and CDR2 sequences are KGHSH and LQKENI. The CDR3 protein is CASSPPGPGKTQYF. The CDR3 DNA reads as TGTGCCAGCTCACCTCCCGGGCCAGGGAAGACCCAGTACTTC.

V usage is TRBV19 and J usage is TRBJ2-2; the match to TRBD2 covers 9 bases. V lost 10 bases and J lost 2; bases outside the gene matches: 8. Germline loops: CDR1 LNHDA, CDR2 SQIVND (reference sequence). The CDR3 sequence is 15 residues long. This CDR3 is CATLDLAGNTGELFF. The CDR3 nucleotides read TGTGCCACCCTTGACCTAGCGGGAAACACCGGGGAGCTGTTTTTT.

The chain recombines TRBV11-2 with TRBJ2-2; D unclear. In germline, CDR1 is SGHAT, CDR2 FQNNGV. This CDR3 spans 16 amino acids. With 0 bases removed from V and 1 base from J, the gap between germline ends came to 9 bases. The CDR3 DNA is TGTGCCAGCAGCTTAGATGCCCCGGGGAACACCGGGGAGCTGTTTTTT. Translation: CASSLDAPGNTGELFF. The full variable domain, in which reference TRBV11-2 and TRBJ2-2 provide the parts outside the CDR3, is EAGVAQSPRYKIIEKRQSVAFWCNPISGHATLYWYQQILGQGPKLLIQFQNNGVVDDSQLPKDRFSAERLKGVDSTLKIQPAKLEDSAVYLCASSLDAPGNTGELFFGEGSRLTVL.